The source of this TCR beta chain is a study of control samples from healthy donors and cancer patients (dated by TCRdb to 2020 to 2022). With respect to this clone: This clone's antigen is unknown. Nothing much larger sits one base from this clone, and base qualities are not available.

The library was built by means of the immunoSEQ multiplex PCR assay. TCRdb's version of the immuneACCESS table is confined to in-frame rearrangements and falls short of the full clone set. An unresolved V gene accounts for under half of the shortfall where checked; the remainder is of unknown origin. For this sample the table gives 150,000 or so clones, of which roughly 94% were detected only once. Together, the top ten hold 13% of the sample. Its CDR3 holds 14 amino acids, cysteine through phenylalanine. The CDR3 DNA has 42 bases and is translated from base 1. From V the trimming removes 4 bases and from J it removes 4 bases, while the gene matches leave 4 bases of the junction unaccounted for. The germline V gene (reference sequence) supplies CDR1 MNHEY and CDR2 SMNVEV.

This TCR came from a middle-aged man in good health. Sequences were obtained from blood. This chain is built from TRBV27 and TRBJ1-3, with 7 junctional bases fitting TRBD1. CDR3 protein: CASSSTGLGNTIYF. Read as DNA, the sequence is TGTGCCAGCAGTTCGACAGGGCTCGGAAACACCATATATTTT.